The rows below give T cell receptor beta chains drawn from one sample of a study of cytomegalovirus exposure and HLA in healthy donors. TCRdb's copy holds only in-frame clones and misses some; the assay was immunoSEQ multiplex PCR. The sample includes about 110,000 clones, around 71% seen only once; the top ten take about 0.84%. Specimen: PBMCs. The receptor source for this set is a boy between 10 and 17 years old in good health and CMV-seronegative. Each CDR3 is given with its conserved first and last residue. The D gene is left open where the match is weak. The size of a clone is reported for some rows only, either as once, few or many, or as a class for expanded clones.

abundance	d_gene	j_gene	v_gene	CDR3aa	CDR3nt
few	.	TRBJ2-5	TRBV5-4	CASSPGLPQETQYF	TGTGCCAGCAGCCCCGGACTACCACAAGAGACCCAGTACTTC
.	.	TRBJ2-7	TRBV27	CASSLYTGGEQYF	TGTGCCAGCAGTTTGTATACCGGGGGAGAGCAGTACTTC
.	.	TRBJ1-2	TRBV7-9	CASSLASGNSDYGYTF	TGTGCCAGCAGCTTAGCTTCAGGGAATTCGGACTATGGCTACACCTTC
.	TRBD2	TRBJ2-5	TRBV30	CAWGEGLLVSQETQYF	TGTGCCTGGGGGGAGGGGCTCCTAGTATCTCAAGAGACCCAGTACTTC
.	TRBD1	TRBJ1-1	TRBV19	CASSRRDSGNTEAFF	TGTGCCAGTAGTCGGAGGGACAGCGGGAACACTGAAGCTTTCTTT
.	TRBD1	TRBJ1-1	TRBV19	CASSFGGRPGQTSLNLMNTEAFF	TGTGCCAGTAGTTTCGGGGGTCGCCCGGGACAGACATCCCTCAATCTAATGAACACTGAAGCTTTCTTT
few	TRBD2	TRBJ2-2	TRBV2	CASSGLAGGTGELFF	TGTGCCAGCAGTGGACTAGCGGGAGGCACCGGGGAGCTGTTTTTT
.	.	TRBJ2-7	TRBV27	CASSYFNEQYF	TGTGCCAGCAGTTATTTTAACGAGCAGTACTTC
.	.	TRBJ1-2	TRBV6-6	CASSYSSGGGYGYTF	TGTGCCAGCAGTTACTCGAGTGGGGGAGGGTATGGCTACACCTTC
.	TRBD2	TRBJ2-5	TRBV5-1	CASSLGRTSGAYQETQYF	TGCGCCAGCAGCTTGGGAAGGACTAGCGGAGCGTACCAAGAGACCCAGTACTTC
.	TRBD2	TRBJ2-1	TRBV10-3	CAAQTSGRQDEQFF	TGTGCCGCCCAGACTAGCGGGAGGCAAGATGAGCAGTTCTTC
.	TRBD1	TRBJ1-5	TRBV28	CASRDRERGYNQPQHF	TGTGCCAGCAGGGACAGGGAAAGGGGGTACAATCAGCCCCAGCATTTT
few	.	TRBJ2-5	TRBV9	CASSYGGGRETQYF	TGTGCCAGCAGCTATGGGGGGGGCCGAGAGACCCAGTACTTC
few	.	TRBJ1-1	TRBV5-6	CASSQLGAGNTEAFF	TGTGCCAGCAGCCAATTGGGGGCTGGGAACACTGAAGCTTTCTTT
few	.	TRBJ2-1	TRBV30	CAWATGIGPYNEQFF	TGTGCCTGGGCTACAGGGATTGGCCCCTACAATGAGCAGTTCTTC
.	.	TRBJ2-7	TRBV28	CASSPTGTSRYEQYF	TGTGCCAGCAGTCCGACCGGGACTTCCCGCTACGAGCAGTACTTC
.	.	TRBJ1-5	TRBV28	CASSGIGQNNQPQHF	TGTGCCAGCAGTGGAATTGGACAGAATAATCAGCCCCAGCATTTT
.	.	TRBJ2-1	TRBV19	CASSWRGRYNEQFF	TGTGCCAGTAGTTGGAGGGGCCGTTACAATGAGCAGTTCTTC
.	.	TRBJ1-1	TRBV5-3	CARSSGGNTEAFF	TGTGCCAGAAGTTCCGGGGGGAACACTGAAGCTTTCTTT
few	TRBD2	TRBJ2-7	TRBV6-1	CASSDGEGAGGAPYEQYF	TGTGCCAGCAGTGATGGTGAGGGAGCGGGAGGCGCCCCTTACGAGCAGTACTTC
.	TRBD1	TRBJ1-5	TRBV13	CASSAGGQGYQPQHF	TGTGCCAGCAGCGCAGGAGGACAGGGTTACCAGCCCCAGCATTTT
.	.	TRBJ1-2	TRBV7-9	CASSNSTGTYGYTF	TGTGCTAGCAGTAATTCAACAGGGACCTATGGCTACACCTTC
.	TRBD1	TRBJ2-7	TRBV10-3	CAISDGGDRGLEQYF	TGTGCCATCAGTGATGGGGGGGACAGGGGGCTTGAGCAGTACTTC
.	TRBD2	TRBJ2-3	TRBV5-4	CASSLGLAGALDTQYF	TGTGCCAGCAGCTTGGGACTAGCGGGAGCCCTAGATACGCAGTATTTT
.	TRBD2	TRBJ2-7	TRBV28	CATREPGLAGYEQYF	TGTGCCACCAGAGAACCGGGACTAGCGGGATACGAGCAGTACTTC
.	TRBD1	TRBJ1-5	TRBV7-2	CASSLGPRTGLGPQHF	TGTGCCAGCAGCTTAGGACCTCGGACAGGCCTTGGTCCCCAGCATTTT
.	TRBD1	TRBJ1-1	TRBV6-5	CASSYLTGTGTEAFF	TGTGCCAGCAGTTACCTGACAGGGACGGGTACTGAAGCTTTCTTT
.	.	TRBJ2-5	TRBV6-5	CASNLTRGQETQYF	TGTGCCAGCAACCTCACTCGGGGACAAGAGACCCAGTACTTC
once	.	TRBJ1-1	TRBV28	CATYRQFNTEAFF	TGTGCCACATATCGACAGTTCAACACTGAAGCTTTCTTT
.	TRBD1	TRBJ1-2	TRBV6-5	CATLDRTYGYTF	TGTGCCACGCTGGACAGGACCTATGGCTACACCTTC
few	TRBD1	TRBJ1-4	TRBV19	CASSGQAATNEKLFF	TGTGCCAGTAGCGGACAGGCCGCAACTAATGAAAAACTGTTTTTT
.	.	TRBJ2-7	TRBV30	CAWSAGSPTYEQYF	TGTGCCTGGAGTGCTGGCAGTCCCACCTACGAGCAGTACTTC
.	.	TRBJ1-1	TRBV19	CASSIEDWNTEAFF	TGTGCCAGTAGTATTGAGGATTGGAACACTGAAGCTTTCTTT
few	.	TRBJ2-2	TRBV6-1	CASSGGGAGELFF	TGTGCCAGCAGTGGAGGGGGGGCCGGGGAGCTGTTTTTT
.	.	TRBJ2-1	TRBV30	CAWSVSGTYNEQFF	TGTGCCTGGAGTGTATCGGGGACTTACAATGAGCAGTTCTTC
.	TRBD1	TRBJ2-2	TRBV7-9	CASSLTVAGGTGELFF	TGTGCCAGCAGCTTAACGGTAGCAGGGGGAACCGGGGAGCTGTTTTTT
.	TRBD2	TRBJ2-1	TRBV6-4	CASSDSSGGANEQFF	TGTGCCAGCAGTGACTCTAGCGGGGGGGCCAATGAGCAGTTCTTC
few	TRBD2	TRBJ2-4	TRBV7-9	CASSFLSGGLAKNIQYF	TGTGCCAGCAGCTTTTTAAGCGGGGGGCTAGCCAAAAACATTCAGTACTTC
.	.	TRBJ1-5	TRBV19	CASSIARGNQPQHF	TGTGCCAGTAGTATCGCCAGGGGAAATCAGCCCCAGCATTTT
.	TRBD2	TRBJ2-1	TRBV5-1	CASSLNGGTSYNEQFF	TGCGCCAGCAGCTTAAACGGGGGGACTTCCTACAATGAGCAGTTCTTC
few	TRBD1	TRBJ1-1	TRBV10-3	CAIRADRGPTEAFF	TGTGCCATCAGGGCCGACAGGGGTCCCACTGAAGCTTTCTTT
.	TRBD1	TRBJ1-1	TRBV5-4	CAAAPGPGTGLNEAFF	TGTGCCGCCGCACCGGGGCCGGGGACAGGGTTAAATGAAGCTTTCTTT
few	.	TRBJ2-1	TRBV7-3	CASSHSGSSYNEQFF	TGTGCCAGCAGCCATAGCGGAAGCTCCTACAATGAGCAGTTCTTC
.	.	TRBJ1-2	TRBV6-5	CASSYHSLNYGYTF	TGTGCCAGCAGTTACCATAGCCTTAACTATGGCTACACCTTC
.	.	TRBJ1-2	TRBV28	CASSSRVADGYTF	TGTGCCAGCAGTTCGCGCGTCGCCGATGGCTACACCTTC
once	.	TRBJ2-7	TRBV30	CAWTSWQRTYEQYF	TGTGCCTGGACGTCCTGGCAGCGTACTTACGAGCAGTACTTC
.	.	TRBJ2-1	TRBV4-2	CASSHSRSTDNEQFF	TGTGCCAGCAGCCACTCTAGGTCGACCGACAATGAGCAGTTCTTC
few	.	TRBJ2-5	TRBV30	CAWSAGRTQYF	TGTGCCTGGAGTGCTGGTAGGACCCAGTACTTC
few	.	TRBJ2-1	TRBV19	CASTGVGLNEQFF	TGTGCCAGTACGGGGGTTGGCCTCAATGAGCAGTTCTTC
.	TRBD2	TRBJ2-1	TRBV9	CASSVAGGEKNEQFF	TGTGCCAGCAGCGTAGCTGGGGGGGAGAAAAATGAGCAGTTCTTC
.	TRBD1	TRBJ1-1	TRBV19	CASSIQGTGEAFF	TGTGCCAGTAGTATTCAGGGGACAGGAGAAGCTTTCTTT
.	TRBD1	TRBJ1-1	TRBV4-1	CASRRTGGRDTEAFF	TGCGCCAGCAGAAGGACAGGGGGCAGGGACACTGAAGCTTTCTTT
.	TRBD1	TRBJ1-1	TRBV19	CASSLLQGAVENEAFF	TGTGCCAGTAGTCTCTTACAGGGGGCGGTTGAAAATGAAGCTTTCTTT